This is a list of T cell receptor beta chains from one sample in a study of T cells in localized non-small cell lung cancer. TCRdb's copy holds only in-frame clones and misses some; the assay was immunoSEQ multiplex PCR. The table records approximately 16,000 clones, around 85% of them present only once. The sequences come from peripheral blood, collected before any cancer treatment. Receptor source: a female donor at least 60 years old with stage I squamous cell lung carcinoma. Each CDR3 is given with its conserved first and last residue. The D gene is left open where the match is weak. Part of the rows lack a size; the others show once, few, many or a class for expanded clones.

J gene	D gene	V gene	CDR3 length	clone size	CDR3 protein	CDR3 DNA
TRBJ2-1	.	TRBV9	17	.	CASSVLPTARDIEKQFF	TGTGCCAGCAGCGTACTTCCCACCGCGCGGGACATAGAGAAGCAGTTCTTC
TRBJ2-7	.	TRBV30	12	once	CAWGPGRNEQYF	TGTGCCTGGGGCCCCGGAAGAAACGAGCAGTACTTC
TRBJ1-3	.	TRBV7-9	15	large	CASSFAGASGNTIYF	TGTGCCAGCAGCTTCGCAGGCGCCTCTGGAAACACCATATATTTT
TRBJ2-1	TRBD2	TRBV29-1	15	.	CSVPGGTSSYNEQFF	TGCAGCGTTCCGGGAGGCACTAGCTCCTACAATGAGCAGTTCTTC
TRBJ2-1	TRBD1	TRBV6-5	15	.	CASSLQGSSYNEQFF	TGTGCCAGCAGCTTACAGGGGAGCTCCTACAATGAGCAGTTCTTC
TRBJ2-5	TRBD1	TRBV2	15	.	CASSPDRGQGETQYF	TGTGCCAGCAGTCCGGACAGGGGACAGGGAGAGACCCAGTACTTC
TRBJ2-5	TRBD1	TRBV11-1	16	.	CASSPGTVGHRETQYF	TGTGCCAGCAGCCCGGGGACAGTTGGTCACAGGGAGACCCAGTACTTC
TRBJ2-7	.	TRBV5-6	14	.	CASRSELESYEQYF	TGTGCCAGCAGATCTGAGTTGGAGTCCTACGAGCAGTACTTC
TRBJ1-2	.	TRBV5-4	14	.	CASSLASMTYGYTF	TGTGCCAGCAGCTTGGCCAGTATGACATATGGCTACACCTTC
TRBJ1-2	.	TRBV7-2	17	once	CASSLQTDLKIPYGYTF	TGTGCCAGCAGCTTACAAACAGACTTAAAGATACCGTATGGCTACACCTTC
TRBJ2-2	.	TRBV28	12	.	CASSLFVGELFF	TGTGCCAGCAGTTTATTTGTCGGGGAGCTGTTTTTT
TRBJ2-7	TRBD1	TRBV7-8	16	.	CASSLESGGLSYEQYF	TGTGCCAGCAGCTTAGAATCAGGGGGCTTGTCATACGAGCAGTACTTC
TRBJ1-4	.	TRBV7-2	14	.	CASSDPGHTEKLFF	TGTGCCAGCAGCGATCCGGGACACACAGAAAAACTGTTTTTT
TRBJ1-4	.	TRBV6-1	13	few	CASSAGENEKLFF	TGTGCCAGCAGTGCGGGAGAGAATGAAAAACTGTTTTTT
TRBJ1-2	.	TRBV5-4	16	.	CASSLARGRSHYGYTF	TGTGCCAGCAGCTTGGCCAGGGGCCGAAGCCACTATGGCTACACCTTC
TRBJ2-5	.	TRBV18	14	.	CASSRYSPEETQYF	TGTGCCAGCTCACGCTACAGTCCAGAAGAGACCCAGTACTTC
TRBJ2-1	.	TRBV6-6	12	.	CASSYGDNEQFF	TGTGCCAGCAGTTACGGGGACAATGAGCAGTTCTTC
TRBJ1-4	TRBD1	TRBV10-1	17	.	CAVSQGEHRRRNEKLFF	TGCGCCGTATCTCAGGGGGAACACAGGCGTCGTAATGAAAAACTGTTTTTT
TRBJ1-5	.	TRBV28	14	few	CASSFLQADQPQHF	TGTGCCAGCAGTTTCTTGCAGGCCGATCAGCCCCAGCATTTT
TRBJ1-1	TRBD1	TRBV30	15	.	CAWSVDRGSLTEAFF	TGTGCCTGGAGTGTGGACAGGGGATCTCTAACTGAAGCTTTCTTT
TRBJ2-1	TRBD2	TRBV19	15	.	CASSKRRGAYNEQFF	TGTGCCAGTAGTAAAAGGCGGGGGGCCTACAATGAGCAGTTCTTC
TRBJ2-1	TRBD2	TRBV9	16	.	CASSVVASGGAGEQFF	TGTGCCAGCAGCGTAGTGGCTAGCGGGGGGGCCGGGGAGCAGTTCTTC
TRBJ1-4	.	TRBV18	16	.	CASSPSTTATNEKLFF	TGTGCCAGCTCACCTTCAACGACAGCAACTAATGAAAAACTGTTTTTT
TRBJ2-5	.	TRBV7-2	13	.	CASSLAAKETQYF	TGTGCCAGCAGCTTAGCGGCGAAGGAGACCCAGTACTTC
TRBJ2-1	.	TRBV7-6	13	.	CASSSQEYNEQFF	TGTGCCAGCAGCTCACAGGAATACAATGAGCAGTTCTTC
TRBJ2-3	.	TRBV20-1	11	.	CSANLVGTQYF	TGCAGTGCCAACCTTGTAGGTACGCAGTATTTT
TRBJ1-5	.	TRBV28	13	.	CASSSFSNQPQHF	TGTGCCAGCAGCTCATTTAGCAATCAGCCCCAGCATTTT
TRBJ1-5	.	TRBV29-1	13	.	CSVRDKGNQPQHF	TGCAGCGTTAGGGATAAGGGCAATCAGCCCCAGCATTTT
TRBJ1-1	.	TRBV28	14	once	CASSPPEFSTEAFF	TGTGCCAGCAGTCCCCCCGAGTTTAGCACTGAAGCTTTCTTT
TRBJ1-2	.	TRBV18	15	.	CASSPPARPLYGYTF	TGTGCCAGCTCCCCCCCGGCCAGGCCCCTATATGGCTACACCTTC
TRBJ1-1	.	TRBV6-5	13	.	CASSYGRNTEAFF	TGTGCCAGCAGTTACGGTAGGAACACTGAAGCTTTCTTT
TRBJ2-7	TRBD1	TRBV7-7	14	.	CASSQGQDSYEQYF	TGTGCCAGCAGTCAGGGACAGGACTCCTACGAGCAGTACTTC
TRBJ2-3	.	TRBV27	14	once	CASSALGEADTQYF	TGTGCCAGCAGTGCCCTGGGGGAGGCGGATACGCAGTATTTT
TRBJ2-1	TRBD2	TRBV7-9	12	.	CASSLEAGDKFF	TGTGCCAGCAGCTTAGAGGCGGGGGATAAGTTCTTC
TRBJ1-4	.	TRBV5-1	15	.	CASNKGGQGGEKLFF	TGCGCCAGCAACAAGGGGGGGCAGGGAGGTGAAAAACTGTTTTTT
TRBJ1-2	TRBD1	TRBV19	17	.	CASSPQTRQGANYGYTF	TGTGCCAGTAGTCCCCAAACCCGACAGGGAGCTAACTATGGCTACACCTTC
TRBJ2-7	.	TRBV28	12	.	CASSPMGYEQYF	TGTGCCAGCAGCCCCATGGGGTACGAGCAGTACTTC
TRBJ2-5	TRBD2	TRBV11-2	16	.	CASSLTSGGTQETQYF	TGTGCCAGCAGCTTAACTAGCGGAGGAACCCAGGAGACCCAGTACTTC
TRBJ1-5	TRBD1	TRBV6-5	15	.	CASSSGTGDYQPQHF	TGTGCCAGCAGCTCAGGCACAGGGGATTATCAGCCCCAGCATTTT
TRBJ1-3	.	TRBV5-1	11	.	CASRNRDTIYF	TGCGCCAGCAGGAACAGGGACACCATATATTTT
TRBJ2-7	TRBD1	TRBV19	15	once	CASTTGTGSFYEQYF	TGTGCCAGTACCACCGGGACAGGGAGCTTCTACGAGCAGTACTTC
TRBJ1-1	.	TRBV7-2	15	.	CASSLAGQVGVGAFF	TGTGCCAGCAGCTTAGCGGGGCAGGTCGGGGTGGGTGCTTTCTTT
TRBJ2-5	TRBD1	TRBV5-4	17	.	CASSLKTGTAFQETQYF	TGTGCCAGCAGCTTGAAGACAGGGACCGCTTTCCAAGAGACCCAGTACTTC
TRBJ1-6	TRBD1	TRBV19	14	once	CASSLTGANSPLHF	TGTGCCAGTTCCTTGACAGGGGCCAATTCACCCCTCCACTTT
TRBJ2-5	.	TRBV7-6	12	.	CASSLTENSQYF	TGTGCCAGCAGCTTAACCGAAAATAGCCAGTACTTC
TRBJ1-6	.	TRBV5-5	16	.	CASSLDGAQLNSPLHF	TGTGCCAGCAGCTTGGATGGGGCACAATTGAATTCACCCCTCCACTTT
TRBJ1-5	.	TRBV5-3	21	few	CARSLGQSRRFLVASNQPQHF	TGTGCCAGAAGCTTGGGGCAATCAAGGCGGTTCCTGGTGGCTAGCAATCAGCCCCAGCATTTT
TRBJ2-5	.	TRBV29-1	12	once	CSARGVSETQYF	TGCAGCGCGAGGGGAGTCTCAGAGACCCAGTACTTC
TRBJ2-3	.	TRBV6-5	15	.	CASRGILGATDTQYF	TGTGCCAGTCGGGGAATCCTAGGAGCCACAGATACGCAGTATTTT
TRBJ1-1	.	TRBV2	13	.	CAAAPPVNTEAFF	TGTGCCGCAGCCCCGCCCGTGAACACTGAAGCTTTCTTT
TRBJ2-1	.	TRBV11-2	16	.	CASSLGQGMGRNEQFF	TGTGCCAGCAGCTTAGGGCAGGGTATGGGGAGGAATGAGCAGTTCTTC
TRBJ2-1	TRBD2	TRBV18	15	.	CASSPGTSGHNEQFF	TGTGCCAGCTCACCAGGAACTAGCGGCCACAATGAGCAGTTCTTC
TRBJ2-7	.	TRBV28	13	few	CASSAGLTYEQYF	TGTGCCAGCAGCGCGGGTTTAACCTACGAGCAGTACTTC